Below are 20 T cell receptor beta chains sequenced from a single sample in a study of human T cells and chemical hapten exposure. Time point indicated: patch test 2, 6 weeks after DPC sensitization. As to treatment: therapeutic diphenylcyclopropenone sensitization with weekly scalp DPC. Each CDR3 protein gets one entry after TCRdb re-called the RACE reads with MiXCR. The sample lists under 75,000 distinct CDR3 sequences; approximately 9% were seen once. This specimen was whole blood, taken in connection with sensitization to the hapten diphenylcyclopropenone (DPC). Receptors were obtained from a woman aged 50 to 60 with alopecia areata. Some clones in this sample may be carry-over from other donors' samples.

This sequence joins TRBV3-1 and TRBJ2-1, with TRBD1 identical over 9 bases. The CDR3 spans 16 residues. Per germline, CDR1 LGHDT and CDR2 YNNKEL (reference sequence). V lost 1 base to trimming and J lost 8 bases; unmatched junction nucleotides: 9. The DNA of the CDR3 is TGTGCCAGCAGCCAAGTTGGACAGGGGTCTCCCCATGAGCAGTTCTTC. Protein: CASSQVGQGSPHEQFF.

The CDR3 here is CASSVGQPDTQYF. CDR3 sequence (DNA): TGTGCCAGCAGCGTAGGACAACCAGATACGCAGTATTTT. This chain joins TRBV9 and TRBJ2-3; no clear D. There are 13 residues in the CDR3. CDR1 and CDR2 (germline): SGDLS, YYNGEE. Deletions cut 0 bases from V and 4 bases from J, with 6 bases between.

This clonotype was counted many times. CDR3 bases: TGTGCCAGCAGGACAGGGGGCCTAACTGAAGCTTTCTTT. This translates into CASRTGGLTEAFF. The genes are TRBV2 and TRBJ1-1, with TRBD1 matching 10 bases. CDR1 and CDR2 (germline): SNHLY, FYNNEI. The CDR3 length is 13 residues. J was trimmed by 5 bases and V by 6 bases; bases with no gene match: 3.

This chain joins TRBV12-3 or TRBV12-4 and TRBJ1-1, with 7 bases identical to TRBD1. CDR3 size: 13 residues. V was clipped by 7 bases and J by 3 bases; unmatched bases: 5. CDR3 sequence: CASTETGYTEAFF. The CDR3 coding sequence is TGTGCCAGCACCGAGACAGGGTACACTGAAGCTTTCTTT.

The chain employs TRBV28 and TRBJ2-1; TRBD1 or TRBD2 may be the D gene (8 bases each). The CDR3 runs to 15 residues. With 3 bases removed from V and 6 bases from J, the gap between germline ends came to 15 bases. Germline V gene sequence: CDR1 MDHEN, CDR2 SYDVKM. This chain's CDR3 is CASSLGQAGGNEQFF. The CDR3 region has the DNA TGTGCCAGCAGTTTGGGACAGGCGGGGGGCAATGAGCAGTTCTTC.

This clonotype was counted at least ten times. This sequence joins TRBV13 and TRBJ2-4; D call uncertain. CDR3 length equals 14 residues. Per germline, CDR1 PRHDT and CDR2 FYEKMQ (reference sequence). V lost 1 base, J lost 5 bases, and 9 bases lay in between. The CDR3 DNA sequence: TGTGCCAGCAGCTTAGAGGGAAGTGAAAACATTCAGTACTTC. It yields the protein CASSLEGSENIQYF.

The table lists this clonotype with a few counts. The chain joins TRBV29-1 to TRBJ2-5; D is uncertain. Looked up from germline, CDR1 is SQVTM and CDR2 is ANQGSEA. The CDR3 is 11 residues long. Trimming cost V 6 bases and J 5 bases, with 10 bases left between them. For the CDR3, the DNA is TGCAGCGTGGATCTGAGCGAGACCCAGTACTTC. Translating it yields CSVDLSETQYF.

This clonotype has just a few counts. The V and J genes are TRBV14 and TRBJ2-1, with D unclear. Germline CDR1 SGHDN, CDR2 FVKESK. Trimming took 2 bases from V and 9 from J, leaving 5 bases between them. The CDR3 extends over 11 amino acids. The CDR3 bases are TGTGCCAGCAGCCAAAGTATTGAGCAGTTCTTC. Its protein is CASSQSIEQFF.

The V call is TRBV5-8, the J call TRBJ1-2; 8 nucleotides align to TRBD1. V shed 1 base, J shed 8 bases, and the junction held 7 bases outside the gene matches. Germline V gives CDR1 SGHTS, CDR2 YDEGEE. The CDR3 consists of 14 residues. For the CDR3, the DNA is TGTGCCAGCAGCTTGTCCCGCAGGGGGCAAGGCTACACCTTC. This sequence encodes CASSLSRRGQGYTF.

This clonotype was seen at least ten times. This chain joins TRBV7-9 and TRBJ1-4; D is ambiguous. Trimming cost V 6 bases and J 0 bases, with 5 bases left between them. Germline V gives CDR1 SEHNR, CDR2 FQNEAQ (reference sequence). The CDR3 contains 13 residues. This chain's CDR3 is CASRTATNEKLFF. The DNA for the CDR3 is TGTGCCAGCAGAACTGCAACTAATGAAAAACTGTTTTTT. Full variable domain (remainder filled in from reference TRBV7-9 and TRBJ1-4): DTGVSQNPRHKITKRGQNVTFRCDPISEHNRLYWYRQTLGQGPEFLTYFQNEAQLEKSRLLSDRFSAERPKGSFSTLEIQRTEQGDSAMYLCASRTATNEKLFFGSGTQLSVL.

V and J are TRBV29-1 and TRBJ2-2, with 9 positions matching TRBD1. The junction had 4 bases not matched to a gene; V was cut back by 2 bases and J by 6 bases. Germline V gene lookup returns CDR1 SQVTM and CDR2 ANQGSEA. This CDR3 is built from 14 residues. The CDR3 DNA reads as TGCAGCGTTGAAAGGACAGGGGCCCCCGGGGAGCTGTTTTTT. It translates to CSVERTGAPGELFF.

V usage is TRBV7-2 and J usage is TRBJ2-1; D remains unclear. V was trimmed by 0 bases and J by 7 bases, leaving 4 bases between them. Germline V gene lookup returns CDR1 SGHTA and CDR2 FQGNSA. This CDR3 region has 12 residues. CDR3 DNA: TGTGCCAGCAGCTTAGCGCGGAATGAGCAGTTCTTC. This sequence encodes CASSLARNEQFF.

This clonotype has more than one count but fewer than ten. The chain recombines TRBV3-1 with TRBJ1-2, with D possibly TRBD1 on 6 matching bases. Trimming pared 2 bases from V and 0 bases from J, leaving 10 bases between. The CDR3 covers 15 residues. The germline CDR1 and CDR2 sequences are LGHDT and YNNKEL (reference sequence). CDR3 amino acids: CASSQTTGANYGYTF. In DNA form, the CDR3 reads TGTGCCAGCAGCCAAACGACAGGAGCTAACTATGGCTACACCTTC.

This clonotype has at least ten counts. The V gene is TRBV12-3 or TRBV12-4, the J gene TRBJ2-2, with D hard to call. Trimming shortened V by 2 bases and J by 4 bases, and 5 bases separated the two germline ends. The CDR3 length is 13 residues. This chain's CDR3 is CASSLQLTGELFF. In DNA, the CDR3 is TGTGCCAGCAGTTTACAGCTCACCGGGGAGCTGTTTTTT.

The V call is TRBV11-2, the J call TRBJ2-1; 7 bases are a match to TRBD2. Per germline, CDR1 SGHAT and CDR2 FQNNGV. With 4 bases clipped from V and 8 bases from J, the junction kept 11 bases outside the gene matches. CDR3 length equals 15 residues. CDR3 loop: CASSSIGGNWDEQFF. For the CDR3, the DNA is TGTGCCAGCAGCTCCATCGGGGGGAACTGGGATGAGCAGTTCTTC.

V usage is TRBV12-3 or TRBV12-4 and J usage is TRBJ1-1; D remains ambiguous. Trimming removed 2 bases from V and 8 bases from J, with 6 bases in between. This CDR3 comprises 11 residues. The DNA for the CDR3 is TGTGCCAGCAGTTTATCCGTAGAAGCTTTCTTT. The encoded protein is CASSLSVEAFF.

For this clonotype: A junction boundary mismatches the germline segment, possibly from a read error. The V call is TRBV2, the J call TRBJ1-1; 8 bases are a match to TRBD1. The CDR3 sequence is 13 residues long. Germline-derived CDR1 and CDR2 are SNHLY and FYNNEI. CDR3 sequence: CVSTGTGYTEAFF. The CDR3 DNA reads as TGTGTCAGCACTGGGACAGGTTACACTGAAGCTTTCTTT.

This clonotype came up a few times. CDR3 nucleotides: TGTGCCAGCAATTCGGGACAGGGCGCAGATACGCAGTATTTT. This gives the protein CASNSGQGADTQYF. The chain carries TRBV2 and TRBJ2-3; TRBD1 matches 9 bases. The CDR3 spans 14 residues. From germline, CDR1 is SNHLY and CDR2 FYNNEI. The V gene end was trimmed by 7 bases and the J gene end by 4 bases; junction bases not matched to a gene: 6.

This clonotype was counted between two and nine times. This chain connects TRBV11-2 to TRBJ2-1, with unresolved D. This CDR3 region has 10 residues. Per germline, CDR1 SGHAT and CDR2 FQNNGV. V lost 4 bases, J lost 10 bases, and 5 bases lay in between. The CDR3 DNA reads as TGTGCCAGCAGCTCCCGGGAGCAGTTCTTC. Translating gives CASSSREQFF.

This clonotype was observed a handful of times. V is TRBV29-1 and J is TRBJ1-2; D perhaps matches TRBD1 (5 bases). CDR1 and CDR2 (germline): SQVTM, ANQGSEA. The CDR3 contains 11 residues. V was trimmed by 4 bases and J by 6 bases, leaving 9 bases between them. CDR3 amino acids: CSVGQGHGYTF. CDR3 nucleotides: TGCAGCGTTGGGCAGGGCCATGGCTACACCTTC.